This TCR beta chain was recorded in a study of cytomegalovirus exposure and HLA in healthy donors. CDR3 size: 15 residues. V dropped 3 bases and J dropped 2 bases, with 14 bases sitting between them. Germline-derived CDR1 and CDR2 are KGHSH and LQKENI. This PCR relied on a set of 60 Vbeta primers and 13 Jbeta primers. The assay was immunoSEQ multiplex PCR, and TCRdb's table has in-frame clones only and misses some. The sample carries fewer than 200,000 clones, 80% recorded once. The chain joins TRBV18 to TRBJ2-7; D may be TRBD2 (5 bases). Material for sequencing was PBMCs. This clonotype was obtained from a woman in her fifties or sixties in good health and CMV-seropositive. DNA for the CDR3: TGTGCCAGCTCACCCCCCATGGGAGCGACCTACGAGCAGTACTTC. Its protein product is CASSPPMGATYEQYF.